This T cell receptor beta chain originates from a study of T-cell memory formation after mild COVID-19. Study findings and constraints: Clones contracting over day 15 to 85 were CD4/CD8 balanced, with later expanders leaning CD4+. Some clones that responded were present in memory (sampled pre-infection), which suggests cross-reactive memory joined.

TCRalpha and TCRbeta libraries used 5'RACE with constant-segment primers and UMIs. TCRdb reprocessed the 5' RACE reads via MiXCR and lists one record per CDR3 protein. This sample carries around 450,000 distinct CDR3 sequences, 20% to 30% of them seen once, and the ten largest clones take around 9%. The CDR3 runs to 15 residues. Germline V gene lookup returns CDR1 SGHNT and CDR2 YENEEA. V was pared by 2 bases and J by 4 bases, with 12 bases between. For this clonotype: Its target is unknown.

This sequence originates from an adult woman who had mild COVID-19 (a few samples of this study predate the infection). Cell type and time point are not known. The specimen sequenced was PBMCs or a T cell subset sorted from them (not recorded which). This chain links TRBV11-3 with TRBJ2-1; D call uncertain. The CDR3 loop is CASSLRPDGYNEQFF. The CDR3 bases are TGTGCCAGCAGCTTACGACCCGACGGATACAATGAGCAGTTCTTC.